One sample yielded the 23 T cell receptor beta chains listed below, sequenced in a study of T cell responses to AZD1222 COVID-19 vaccine. Generated by immunoSEQ multiplex PCR, the TCRdb table keeps only in-frame clones and is missing some. Among around 78,000 clones listed, around 87% were seen once. The sample was peripheral blood, taken on day 0 of AZD1222 vaccination. These receptors were taken from an adult in good health.

This chain joins TRBV15 and TRBJ1-3; 7 nucleotides align to TRBD1. The CDR3 has 13 amino acids. CDR1 is LNHNV and CDR2 is YYDKDF in the germline V gene (reference sequence). V was pared by 4 bases and J by 13 bases, with 10 bases of the junction left unmatched. CDR3 amino acids: CATSKQGSRTIYF. The CDR3 DNA reads as TGTGCCACCAGCAAACAGGGGTCCCGGACAATATATTTT.

The chain employs TRBV6-5 and TRBJ1-2, with a tentative D call TRBD1 (5 bases). The CDR3 is 15 residues long. Germline CDR1 and CDR2: MNHEY and SVGAGI. Trimming took 8 bases from V and 4 from J, leaving 20 bases between them. The CDR3 region is CASYNGAGKAYGYTF. CDR3 bases: TGTGCCAGCTACAACGGGGCAGGAAAGGCCTATGGCTACACCTTC.

The chain links TRBV5-1 to TRBJ2-5; 7 positions agree with TRBD2. Germline values: CDR1 SGHRS, CDR2 YFSETQ. This CDR3 spans 16 amino acids. Trimming at V came to 0 bases and at J to 3 bases, leaving 8 bases not matched to a gene. CDR3 in amino acids: CASSLEGRLAEETQYF. CDR3 nucleotides: TGCGCCAGCAGCTTGGAAGGTCGCCTAGCGGAAGAGACCCAGTACTTC.

The chain has TRBV19 and TRBJ2-2, with no clear D. In germline, CDR1 is LNHDA, CDR2 SQIVND (reference sequence). There are 14 residues in the CDR3. Deletions cut 5 bases from V and 4 bases from J, with 11 bases between. CDR3 bases: TGTGCCAGTAGTCCCTACGCAGTCACCGGGGAGCTGTTTTTT. Residues: CASSPYAVTGELFF.

This clone was detected a few times. The chain has TRBV30 and TRBJ2-5; possible D gene TRBD1, 6 bases. Trimming took off 7 bases at V and 5 bases at J, with 14 bases between the two ends. The CDR3 runs 12 residues. The germline CDR1 and CDR2 sequences are GTSNPN and SVGIG (reference sequence). CDR3 nucleotides: TGTGCCTTTGCTGGGGGCGTCGAGACCCAGTACTTC. This codes for CAFAGGVETQYF.

The gene calls are TRBV28 and TRBJ2-2; D not certain. V was trimmed by 6 bases and J by 4 bases, leaving 9 bases between them. In germline, CDR1 is MDHEN, CDR2 SYDVKM. The CDR3 has 13 amino acids. The CDR3 region is CASSRDGTGELFF. In DNA form, the CDR3 reads TGTGCCAGCAGCCGAGATGGCACCGGGGAGCTGTTTTTT.

The chain couples TRBV28 to TRBJ1-2; maybe TRBD1 (6 bases). Trimming pared 2 bases from V and 9 bases from J, leaving 13 bases between. Germline V gene data show CDR1 as MDHEN and CDR2 as SYDVKM. The CDR3 contains 13 residues. CDR3 DNA sequence: TGTGCCAGCAGTTTAGGAGGGGGTGGAAGCTACACCTTC. It is translated as CASSLGGGGSYTF.

The chain recombines TRBV15 with TRBJ1-5; D is undetermined. The CDR3 is 15 amino acids. The ends were cut back, 5 bases at V and 0 bases at J, with 11 bases in the middle. Germline V gene data show CDR1 as LNHNV and CDR2 as YYDKDF (reference sequence). The CDR3 DNA sequence: TGTGCCACCAGCGCACGTATGAATAGCAATCAGCCCCAGCATTTT. Amino acid sequence: CATSARMNSNQPQHF. The entire variable domain, with the rest obtained from reference TRBV15 and TRBJ1-5, is as follows: DAMVIQNPRYQVTQFGKPVTLSCSQTLNHNVMYWYQQKSSQAPKLLFHYYDKDFNNEADTPDNFQSRRPNTSFCFLDIRSPGLGDTAMYLCATSARMNSNQPQHFGDGTRLSIL.

The chain joins TRBV6-2 or TRBV6-3 to TRBJ2-2, with TRBD2 identical over 9 bases. Germline CDR1 MNHEY, CDR2 SVGEGT. V lost 5 bases and J lost 1; bases outside the gene matches: 5. The CDR3 length is 16 residues. The CDR3 spells CASSDRLAENTGELFF. The DNA of the CDR3 is TGTGCCAGCAGTGACAGACTAGCGGAGAACACCGGGGAGCTGTTTTTT.

This rearrangement joins TRBV7-2 to TRBJ1-5; D unresolved. The CDR3 spans 15 residues. Germline V gene data show CDR1 as SGHTA and CDR2 as FQGNSA. V was clipped by 1 base and J by 1 base, with 8 bases between them. CDR3 nucleotides: TGTGCCAGCAGCTTAGTTGGGCAGAGCAATCAGCCCCAGCATTTT. Its translation: CASSLVGQSNQPQHF.

The gene calls are TRBV19 and TRBJ2-7, with a weak D call TRBD1 (5 bases). CDR3 size: 14 residues. Trimming took off 3 bases at V and 4 bases at J, with 13 bases between the two ends. Germline values: CDR1 LNHDA, CDR2 SQIVND (reference sequence). The CDR3 sequence is CASSIGRASYEQYF. For the CDR3, the DNA is TGTGCCAGTAGTATTGGCAGGGCTTCTTACGAGCAGTACTTC.

The chain recombines TRBV5-5 with TRBJ1-6; D ambiguous. Germline loops: CDR1 SGHKS, CDR2 YYEKEE (reference sequence). Trimming left V 3 bases short and J 10 bases short, with 23 bases between. The CDR3 consists of 17 residues. CDR3 loop: CASSSFRRDLNLSPLHF. CDR3 DNA: TGTGCCAGCAGCTCATTTCGCCGAGACCTGAATTTATCACCCCTCCACTTT.

J is TRBJ1-2 and V is TRBV5-4; perhaps TRBD1 as D (6 bases). Germline V gene lookup returns CDR1 SGHNT and CDR2 YYREEE (reference sequence). The CDR3 length is 13 residues. The V and J ends lost 6 bases and 4 bases respectively, with 13 bases between them. This chain's CDR3 is CASNTDRFYGYTF. Here the CDR3 DNA reads TGTGCCAGCAACACGGACAGATTCTATGGCTACACCTTC.

The chain has TRBV30 and TRBJ2-5; 9 nucleotides agree with TRBD1. The CDR3 runs 15 residues. Germline V gene lookup returns CDR1 GTSNPN and CDR2 SVGIG (reference sequence). V was clipped by 0 bases and J by 5 bases; unmatched bases: 7. The CDR3 DNA follows: TGTGCCTGGAGTGTAACAGGGGGCTCGGAGGAGACCCAGTACTTC. This gives the protein CAWSVTGGSEETQYF. Drawing the rest from reference TRBV30 and TRBJ2-5, the complete variable domain is SQTIHQWPATLVQPVGSPLSLECTVEGTSNPNLYWYRQAAGRGLQLLFYSVGIGQISSEVPQNLSASRPQDRQFILSSKKLLLSDSGFYLCAWSVTGGSEETQYFGPGTRLLVL.

This chain links TRBV2 with TRBJ2-3; D is possibly TRBD1 (6 bases). CDR3 length equals 13 residues. The germline V and J ends were trimmed by 7 bases and 0 bases, with 8 bases remaining between them. Germline loops: CDR1 SNHLY, CDR2 FYNNEI. This CDR3 reads CASNTGSTDTQYF. In nucleotides, the CDR3 is TGTGCCAGCAATACAGGGAGCACAGATACGCAGTATTTT.

This chain connects TRBV6-5 to TRBJ1-2, with 10 bases aligning to TRBD1. The CDR3 loop spans 15 amino acids. Germline CDR1 reads MNHEY; CDR2 reads SVGAGI. Trimming at V came to 5 bases and at J to 3 bases, leaving 6 bases not matched to a gene. DNA of the CDR3: TGTGCCAGCAGTCCGCGACAGGGGGCCTACTATGGCTACACCTTC. It specifies CASSPRQGAYYGYTF.

The chain couples TRBV11-2 to TRBJ2-7, with TRBD1 matching over 7 bases. The germline CDR1 and CDR2 sequences are SGHAT and FQNNGV. CDR3 length equals 13 residues. V gave up 1 base and J gave up 6 bases; unmatched junction bases: 3. CDR3 protein: CASSLGQGSEQYF. CDR3 in DNA: TGTGCCAGCAGCTTAGGACAGGGAAGCGAGCAGTACTTC.

This chain links TRBV9 with TRBJ1-2; D not resolved. The V gene lost 0 bases and the J gene lost 9 bases, with 6 bases spanning the gap. The length of the CDR3 is 11 residues. Germline V gene sequence: CDR1 SGDLS, CDR2 YYNGEE. The CDR3 loop reads CASSVGRSYTF. The CDR3 nucleotides are TGTGCCAGCAGCGTAGGTCGCAGCTACACCTTC.

This rearrangement joins TRBV28 to TRBJ2-2; D uncertain. Trimming pared 10 bases from V and 6 bases from J, leaving 12 bases between. Per germline, CDR1 MDHEN and CDR2 SYDVKM. CDR3 length: 12 residues. The CDR3 reads CATRLGPGELFF. The DNA for the CDR3 is TGTGCCACCAGATTAGGTCCCGGGGAGCTGTTTTTT.

As DNA, the CDR3 is TGTGCCAGCAGTACACCCTTTCCGGGACAGGGGGCCAATGAGCAGTTCTTC. It encodes CASSTPFPGQGANEQFF. This chain connects TRBV2 to TRBJ2-1; 12 bases are shared with TRBD1. V was pared by 5 bases and J by 6 bases, with 11 bases of the junction left unmatched. The length of the CDR3 is 17 residues. Germline V gene data show CDR1 as SNHLY and CDR2 as FYNNEI.

The chain combines TRBV6-6 with TRBJ1-5; 7 bases agree with TRBD1. This CDR3 has 14 amino acids. Germline trimming cut 4 bases from V and 2 bases from J; bases unmatched to any gene: 2. Germline CDR1 reads MNHNY; CDR2 reads SVGAGI (reference sequence). The chain's CDR3 is CASSSGTGNQPQHF. Written as DNA, the CDR3 is TGTGCCAGCAGTTCCGGGACAGGCAATCAGCCCCAGCATTTT.

The CDR3 sequence: CASSLEGDSRYTF. The CDR3 bases are TGTGCCAGCAGCTTAGAAGGGGACTCGCGCTACACCTTC. V is TRBV7-9 and J is TRBJ1-2; TRBD1 might be the D (5 bases). V gave up 1 base and J gave up 9 bases, with 12 bases separating them. The CDR3 loop spans 13 amino acids. Germline CDR1 and CDR2: SEHNR and FQNEAQ (reference sequence).

To note about this clone: With a much larger clone just one base away, this may be a read error. In DNA, the CDR3 is TGTGCCAGCGGGAGCTCCTACAATGAGCAGTTCTTC. Amino acid sequence: CASGSSYNEQFF. The chain combines TRBV7-6 with TRBJ2-1; possible D gene TRBD2, 5 bases. The germline CDR1 and CDR2 sequences are SGHVS and FNYEAQ. Trimming took off 8 bases at V and 0 bases at J, with 5 bases between the two ends. The CDR3 is 12 amino acids.